The 25 T cell receptor beta chains presented below share a single source sample, sequenced in a study of blood T cell repertoires in COVID-19. Assay used: immunoSEQ multiplex PCR; TCRdb lists only in-frame clones, some missing. The sample shows 50,000 to 70,000 clones, 65% to 85% of them seen only once. The sample comprised peripheral blood. The receptors stem from a man between 65 and 85 years old with active COVID-19.

The chain recombines TRBV2 with TRBJ1-6; maybe TRBD1 (6 bases). Germline CDR1 is SNHLY and CDR2 is FYNNEI. The CDR3 has 15 residues. The V gene lost 0 bases and the J gene lost 5 bases, with 8 bases spanning the gap. The CDR3 loop is CASSEADRHNSPLHF. CDR3 DNA sequence: TGTGCCAGCAGTGAAGCGGACAGACATAATTCACCCCTCCACTTT.

The chain uses TRBV4-2 and TRBJ2-7, with TRBD1 as a possible D gene (5 bases). The V and J ends lost 2 bases and 1 base respectively, with 6 bases between them. The length of the CDR3 is 13 residues. The germline V gene encodes CDR1 LGHNA and CDR2 YNFKEQ. Written as DNA, the CDR3 is TGTGCCAGCAGCCAAAGACAGTCCTACGAGCAGTACTTC. Translated: CASSQRQSYEQYF.

The chain links TRBV6-2 or TRBV6-3 to TRBJ2-6; TRBD1 might be the D (6 bases). This CDR3 comprises 15 residues. The germline gives CDR1 MNHEY, CDR2 SVGEGT. V lost 2 bases, J lost 2 bases, and 7 bases lay in between. The CDR3: CASSYQGPGANVLTF. In DNA, the CDR3 is TGTGCCAGCAGTTACCAGGGGCCTGGGGCCAACGTCCTGACTTTC.

This sequence joins TRBV7-2 and TRBJ2-2, with TRBD2 identical over 14 bases. V lost 8 bases and J lost 0; bases outside the gene matches: 2. In germline, CDR1 is SGHTA, CDR2 FQGNSA. The CDR3 spans 16 residues. CDR3 sequence reads: CASGGLAGANTGELFF. CDR3 DNA sequence: TGTGCCAGCGGGGGACTAGCGGGGGCGAACACCGGGGAGCTGTTTTTT.

The chain joins TRBV6-5 to TRBJ1-2, with 8 bases identical to TRBD1. Trimming removed 7 bases from V and 2 bases from J; junction bases left unmatched: 3. CDR1 and CDR2 (germline): MNHEY, SVGAGI. CDR3 length: 13 residues. The CDR3 loop reads CASTGGGNYGYTF. The CDR3 coding sequence is TGTGCCAGCACAGGGGGCGGGAACTATGGCTACACCTTC.

The chain combines TRBV9 with TRBJ2-5, with 10 positions matching TRBD1. Per the germline V gene, CDR1 is SGDLS and CDR2 is YYNGEE. J lost 5 bases, V lost 2 bases, and 6 bases had no gene match. The CDR3 covers 15 residues. The CDR3 spells CASSVGTGAVETQYF. CDR3 DNA: TGTGCCAGCAGCGTTGGGACAGGGGCGGTCGAGACCCAGTACTTC.

By its share, this clone is large. CDR3 region: CASSTGQGLDTQYF. For the CDR3, the DNA is TGTGCCAGCAGCACCGGACAGGGGTTAGATACGCAGTATTTT. This chain joins TRBV13 and TRBJ2-3; TRBD1 aligns across 9 bases. The CDR3 has 14 amino acids. The V segment lost 5 bases and the J segment 5 bases; nucleotides outside the gene matches: 5. The germline CDR1 and CDR2 sequences are PRHDT and FYEKMQ (reference sequence). The whole variable domain, filled in from reference TRBV13 and TRBJ2-3, reads AAGVIQSPRHLIKEKRETATLKCYPIPRHDTVYWYQQGPGQDPQFLISFYEKMQSDKGSIPDRFSAQQFSDYHSELNMSSLELGDSALYFCASSTGQGLDTQYFGPGTRLTVL.

This chain joins TRBV4-1 and TRBJ2-2, with D perhaps TRBD1 (6 bases). Germline assignment: CDR1 MGHRA and CDR2 YSYEKL. Trimming took off 4 bases at V and 5 bases at J, with 8 bases between the two ends. CDR3 length equals 13 residues. CDR3 amino acids: CASSPGQTGELFF. DNA of the CDR3: TGCGCCAGCAGCCCCGGACAGACCGGGGAGCTGTTTTTT.

In this sample, this clone turned up a few times. The gene calls are TRBV29-1 and TRBJ2-3, with a possible D match to TRBD2 (5 bases). V shed 6 bases and J shed 1 base, with 17 bases lying between them. CDR3 length: 15 residues. Germline CDR1 and CDR2: SQVTM and ANQGSEA. CDR3 residues: CSVDGLSFGTDTQYF. The CDR3 DNA follows: TGCAGCGTCGACGGACTGTCCTTTGGCACAGATACGCAGTATTTT.

V usage is TRBV5-1 and J usage is TRBJ2-7, with 8 bases matching TRBD2. This CDR3 comprises 17 residues. Trimming removed 4 bases from V and 3 bases from J; junction bases left unmatched: 15. The germline V gene encodes CDR1 SGHRS and CDR2 YFSETQ. CDR3 sequence reads: CASSPGGGTGGRYEQYF. CDR3 nucleotide sequence: TGCGCCAGCAGCCCGGGGGGGGGCACGGGAGGTCGCTACGAGCAGTACTTC. Complete variable domain (other parts from reference TRBV5-1 and TRBJ2-7): KAGVTQTPRYLIKTRGQQVTLSCSPISGHRSVSWYQQTPGQGLQFLFEYFSETQRNKGNFPGRFSGRQFSNSRSEMNVSTLELGDSALYLCASSPGGGTGGRYEQYFGPGTRLTVT.

The rearrangement joins TRBV6-5 to TRBJ1-2; 8 bases line up with TRBD1. V trimming: 0 bases; J trimming: 4 bases; junction bases outside the gene matches: 4. The CDR3 runs to 15 residues. In germline, CDR1 is MNHEY, CDR2 SVGAGI. DNA for the CDR3: TGTGCCAGCAGTTACTCGACAGGGGCGCCCTATGGCTACACCTTC. Translating it yields CASSYSTGAPYGYTF.

The CDR3 sequence is CASSREGEQFF. The DNA of the CDR3 is TGTGCCAGTAGTCGAGAGGGTGAGCAGTTCTTC. The rearrangement joins TRBV28 to TRBJ2-1; weak D call: TRBD2 (5 bases). From germline, CDR1 is MDHEN and CDR2 SYDVKM. The CDR3 runs to 11 residues. Trimming cost V 9 bases and J 9 bases, with 12 bases left between them.

The chain carries TRBV27 and TRBJ2-3, with D tentatively TRBD2 (5 bases). With 10 bases removed from V and 4 bases from J, the gap between germline ends came to 15 bases. From germline, CDR1 is MNHEY and CDR2 SMNVEV (reference sequence). The CDR3 runs 13 residues. As DNA, the CDR3 is TGTGCCACCTGGCCGGGAAACGCAGATACGCAGTATTTT. It translates to CATWPGNADTQYF.

The J gene is TRBJ1-2, the V gene TRBV7-9, with TRBD1 matching 8 bases. The V segment lost 5 bases and the J segment 4 bases; nucleotides outside the gene matches: 3. The length of the CDR3 is 13 residues. CDR1 and CDR2 (germline): SEHNR, FQNEAQ (reference sequence). The DNA of the CDR3 is TGTGCCAGCAGCGCCACAGGGGGCTATGGCTACACCTTC. Translating it yields CASSATGGYGYTF. Using reference TRBV7-9 and TRBJ1-2 for the parts outside the CDR3, the full variable domain is DTGVSQNPRHKITKRGQNVTFRCDPISEHNRLYWYRQTLGQGPEFLTYFQNEAQLEKSRLLSDRFSAERPKGSFSTLEIQRTEQGDSAMYLCASSATGGYGYTFGSGTRLTVV.

The rearrangement joins TRBV5-5 to TRBJ1-6, with D perhaps matching TRBD1 (6 bases). V gave up 3 bases and J gave up 10 bases, with 14 bases separating them. Germline CDR1 SGHKS, CDR2 YYEKEE (reference sequence). The CDR3 has 14 residues. CDR3 protein: CASSSPGERSPLHF. The CDR3, as DNA: TGTGCCAGCAGCTCACCAGGGGAGAGGTCACCCCTCCACTTT. Using reference TRBV5-5 and TRBJ1-6 for the parts outside the CDR3, the full variable domain is DAGVTQSPTHLIKTRGQQVTLRCSPISGHKSVSWYQQVLGQGPQFIFQYYEKEERGRGNFPDRFSARQFPNYSSELNVNALLLGDSALYLCASSSPGERSPLHFGNGTRLTVT.

This clone appeared a few times. The genes are TRBV5-1 and TRBJ1-1; possible D gene TRBD1, 5 bases. CDR1 is SGHRS, CDR2 YFSETQ, per germline. This CDR3 is built from 14 residues. With 3 bases removed from V and 4 bases from J, the gap between germline ends came to 13 bases. The CDR3: CASSSTLRGTEAFF. CDR3 bases: TGCGCCAGCAGCTCGACACTTAGGGGCACTGAAGCTTTCTTT. Based on the CDR3 plus reference TRBV5-1 and TRBJ1-1, the full variable domain is KAGVTQTPRYLIKTRGQQVTLSCSPISGHRSVSWYQQTPGQGLQFLFEYFSETQRNKGNFPGRFSGRQFSNSRSEMNVSTLELGDSALYLCASSSTLRGTEAFFGQGTRLTVV.

The V and J genes are TRBV27 and TRBJ2-2; 7 nucleotides align to TRBD1. This CDR3 region has 15 residues. J was trimmed by 7 bases and V by 8 bases; bases with no gene match: 13. The germline V gene encodes CDR1 MNHEY and CDR2 SMNVEV (reference sequence). In nucleotides, the CDR3 is TGTGCCAGCCGTGGCGACAGGGACACAGTCGGGGAGCTGTTTTTT. It is translated as CASRGDRDTVGELFF.

The chain has TRBV4-3 and TRBJ2-7; possible D gene TRBD1, 6 bases. This CDR3 is 17 amino acids long. Between the trimmed V and J ends, which lost 0 bases and 2 bases, there was a span of 17 bases. Germline V gene lookup returns CDR1 LGHNA and CDR2 YSLEER. In DNA form, the CDR3 reads TGCGCCAGCAGCCAAGAGTGGAGGACAGACCAGACCTACGAGCAGTACTTC. Translated, it gives CASSQEWRTDQTYEQYF.

V is TRBV3-1 (or the pseudogene TRBV3-2) and J is TRBJ2-7; TRBD2 agrees at 8 bases. Germline values: CDR1 LGHDT, CDR2 YNNKEL (reference sequence). The ends lost 4 bases at V and 6 bases at J; junction bases unmatched: 8. This CDR3 has 14 amino acids. The CDR3 DNA reads as TGTGCCAGCAGCCCCCCGGGACTAGTAGGCGAGCAGTACTTC. Translated: CASSPPGLVGEQYF.

The chain combines TRBV19 with TRBJ2-3, with 10 positions matching TRBD2. The CDR3 has 16 residues. Germline V gene data show CDR1 as LNHDA and CDR2 as SQIVND (reference sequence). Unmatched junction bases numbered 8, after V lost 5 bases and J lost 3 bases. The CDR3 nucleotides read TGTGCCAGTAGTGATTTAGCGGGGGGAGTTACAGATACGCAGTATTTT. As protein: CASSDLAGGVTDTQYF.

This rearrangement joins TRBV12-3 or TRBV12-4 to TRBJ2-2; D remains unclear. Trimming removed 6 bases from V and 5 bases from J, with 10 bases in between. The CDR3 loop spans 13 amino acids. CDR3 in DNA: TGTGCCAGCAGCCCATACATTACCGGGGAGCTGTTTTTT. Protein: CASSPYITGELFF.

Only one count was recorded for this clone. J is TRBJ1-2 and V is TRBV4-3; 12 positions match TRBD1. Germline V gene lookup returns CDR1 LGHNA and CDR2 YSLEER. This CDR3 region has 16 residues. Losses at the gene ends were 0 bases for V and 7 bases for J; bases not matched to a gene: 6. The DNA of the CDR3 is TGCGCCAGCAGCCAAGATAGGGGGACAGGGGGCTCTGGCTACACCTTC. Amino acids: CASSQDRGTGGSGYTF.

The V gene is TRBV6-5, the J gene TRBJ1-1; TRBD1 might be the D (6 bases). V dropped 2 bases and J dropped 11 bases, with 18 bases sitting between them. Germline V lookup: CDR1 MNHEY, CDR2 SVGAGI. CDR3 size: 14 residues. DNA for the CDR3: TGTGCCAGCAGTTACAGCAACCAACAGGGATCCGCTTTCTTT. Residues: CASSYSNQQGSAFF.

This chain links TRBV19 with TRBJ2-7, with TRBD1 matching 7 bases. Trimming removed 6 bases from V and 4 bases from J; junction bases left unmatched: 9. The CDR3 has 14 residues. Germline CDR1 reads LNHDA; CDR2 reads SQIVND (reference sequence). The CDR3 sequence: CASSRGTFGYEQYF. Here the CDR3 DNA reads TGTGCCAGTAGCAGGGGGACGTTTGGGTACGAGCAGTACTTC. The entire variable domain, with the rest obtained from reference TRBV19 and TRBJ2-7, is as follows: DGGITQSPKYLFRKEGQNVTLSCEQNLNHDAMYWYRQDPGQGLRLIYYSQIVNDFQKGDIAEGYSVSREKKESFPLTVTSAQKNPTAFYLCASSRGTFGYEQYFGPGTRLTVT.

The chain joins TRBV5-1 to TRBJ1-1; D is ambiguous. Trimming took off 1 base at V and 0 bases at J, with 10 bases between the two ends. This CDR3 contains 15 residues. CDR1 is SGHRS, CDR2 YFSETQ, per germline. CDR3 loop: CASSLSVGLNTEAFF. The CDR3 region has the DNA TGCGCCAGCAGCTTGTCAGTCGGGTTGAACACTGAAGCTTTCTTT.